This note documents a single T cell receptor beta chain sequence. The antigen remains unidentified. This sample is drawn from a study of T cell responses to AZD1222 COVID-19 vaccine. Study findings and constraints: There were vaccine-associated CD4 TCRs across spike, dominant at 160-218 and 743-854. Baseline serology detected seropositivity in only five to seven AZD1222 recipients. Nearly half of spike-specific TCRs reportedly target variant regions that are unmutated in the B.1.351 and B.1.1.7 variants. Donors, mostly white British, included more females; clonal diversity was possibly underestimated.

The germline V and J ends were trimmed by 2 bases and 3 bases, with 8 bases remaining between them. CDR1 and CDR2 (germline): SGHRS, YFSETQ. There are 13 residues in the CDR3. Sequenced by immunoSEQ multiplex PCR; TCRdb stores in-frame clones only, minus some. Among approximately 100,000 clones listed, just under 90% were seen once. The sample in question was peripheral blood, obtained on day 0 of AZD1222 vaccination. The origin of this receptor is an adult in good health. This sequence joins TRBV5-1 and TRBJ1-1; D gene ambiguous. CDR3 sequence: CASSLNGDTEAFF. The CDR3 DNA is TGCGCCAGCAGCTTAAATGGGGACACTGAAGCTTTCTTT.